This TCR beta chain stems from a study of T cells in Graves' hyperthyroidism and ophthalmopathy. RNA transcripts served as the template for amplifying TCR beta CDR3 regions. RT-PCR in the first round (using the HTBI primer set) targeted the TCR CDR3. From the multiplex PCR reads, TCRdb called clonotypes with MiXCR, one entry per CDR3 protein. The sample contains about 640,000 distinct CDR3 sequences, less than 25% of which appear only once. Trimming took 3 bases from V and 6 from J; bases not matched to a gene: 1. Germline V gives CDR1 SEHNR, CDR2 FQNEAQ (reference sequence). The CDR3 has 14 amino acids. This clonotype occurred many times.

Material for sequencing was blood. The clonotype originates from a man in his thirties or forties with Graves' ophthalmopathy. The J gene is TRBJ2-1, the V gene TRBV7-9; TRBD2 matches at 11 bases. CDR3 in amino acids: CASSFSGRGNEQFF. The CDR3 bases are TGTGCCAGCAGCTTTAGCGGGAGGGGCAATGAGCAGTTCTTC.